These 10 T cell receptor beta chains originate from one sample sequenced in a study of cytomegalovirus exposure and HLA in healthy donors. This PCR relied on a set of 60 Vbeta primers and 13 Jbeta primers. TCRdb's copy holds only in-frame clones and misses some; the assay was immunoSEQ multiplex PCR. Here the sample spans some 110,000 clones, about three quarters being singletons. Material for sequencing was PBMCs. These TCRs come from a woman between 18 and 29 years old in good health and CMV-seropositive.

The chain is built from TRBV27 and TRBJ1-4; maybe TRBD1 (5 bases). There are 14 residues in the CDR3. Germline lookup yields CDR1 MNHEY and CDR2 SMNVEV (reference sequence). Trimming pared 5 bases from V and 1 base from J, leaving 8 bases between. This CDR3 is CASSQQETNEKLFF. CDR3 bases: TGTGCCAGCAGTCAACAGGAAACTAATGAAAAACTGTTTTTT.

On this clone itself: Other DNA sequences of this sample code for an identical CDR3. V usage is TRBV28 and J usage is TRBJ1-5, with 10 bases aligning to TRBD1. The trim removed 6 bases at V and 5 bases at J, leaving 4 bases unmatched. CDR1 and CDR2 from the germline V gene are MDHEN and SYDVKM. The CDR3 runs 14 residues. The CDR3 is CASSLGQGDQPQHF. As DNA, the CDR3 is TGTGCCAGCAGCCTCGGACAGGGGGATCAGCCCCAGCATTTT. Full variable domain (outside the CDR3, taken from reference TRBV28 and TRBJ1-5): DVKVTQSSRYLVKRTGEKVFLECVQDMDHENMFWYRQDPGLGLRLIYFSYDVKMKEKGDIPEGYSVSREKKERFSLILESASTNQTSMYLCASSLGQGDQPQHFGDGTRLSIL.

V and J are TRBV28 and TRBJ2-1; D uncertain. The CDR3 is 11 amino acids. V was shortened by 7 bases and J by 6 bases, with 7 bases between the two germline ends. In germline, CDR1 is MDHEN, CDR2 SYDVKM. The CDR3 bases are TGTGCCAGCAATATTTTCAATGAGCAGTTCTTC. This encodes CASNIFNEQFF.

The chain uses TRBV6-1 and TRBJ2-3, with D maybe TRBD2 (5 bases). The V end was cut by 1 base, the J end by 6 bases, with 14 bases between. There are 15 residues in the CDR3. Germline values: CDR1 MNHNS, CDR2 SASEGT. CDR3 bases: TGTGCCAGCAGTGAAGGTGGGAGCCCGGGGGATACGCAGTATTTT. This sequence encodes CASSEGGSPGDTQYF.

The CDR3 here is CASEGRIYEQYF. The CDR3 DNA sequence: TGTGCCAGCGAGGGTAGGATCTACGAGCAGTACTTC. V usage is TRBV6-9 and J usage is TRBJ2-7, with a tentative D call TRBD2 (5 bases). There are 12 residues in the CDR3. CDR1 is MNHGY and CDR2 is SVAAGI in the germline V gene. Deletions cut 8 bases from V and 3 bases from J, with 11 bases between.

This sequence joins TRBV9 and TRBJ2-7, with 13 bases lining up with TRBD2. Germline CDR1 and CDR2: SGDLS and YYNGEE. This CDR3 region has 19 residues. The junction had 18 bases not matched to a gene; V was cut back by 4 bases and J by 5 bases. The CDR3 DNA follows: TGTGCCAGCAGCCCAAGGACTAGCGGGAGAGTGGGAGCTCGGGACGAGCAGTACTTC. Translating gives CASSPRTSGRVGARDEQYF. The full variable domain, rest sourced from reference TRBV9 and TRBJ2-7, is DSGVTQTPKHLITATGQRVTLRCSPRSGDLSVYWYQQSLDQGLQFLIQYYNGEERAKGNILERFSAQQFPDLHSELNLSSLELGDSALYFCASSPRTSGRVGARDEQYFGPGTRLTVT.

In regard to this clone: The same CDR3 can be traced to other DNA sequences in this sample. The chain links TRBV7-9 to TRBJ1-5; D is unresolved. CDR1 and CDR2 (germline): SEHNR, FQNEAQ (reference sequence). V lost 3 bases, J lost 7 bases, and 7 bases lay in between. The CDR3 runs 12 residues. CDR3 protein: CASSLGGQPQHF. CDR3 DNA sequence: TGTGCCAGCAGCTTGGGAGGGCAGCCCCAGCATTTT. Full variable domain (rest looked up from reference TRBV7-9 and TRBJ1-5): DTGVSQNPRHKITKRGQNVTFRCDPISEHNRLYWYRQTLGQGPEFLTYFQNEAQLEKSRLLSDRFSAERPKGSFSTLEIQRTEQGDSAMYLCASSLGGQPQHFGDGTRLSIL.

V gene TRBV5-6 combines with J gene TRBJ2-5, with D tentatively TRBD1 (6 bases). The CDR3 runs to 14 residues. Germline CDR1 and CDR2: SGHDT and YYEEEE. V was trimmed by 3 bases and J by 2 bases, leaving 11 bases between them. The CDR3 region is CASSWRQVQETQYF. CDR3 nucleotide sequence: TGTGCCAGCAGCTGGAGACAGGTACAAGAGACCCAGTACTTC.

The V gene is TRBV7-9, the J gene TRBJ2-1; 9 nucleotides line up with TRBD1. Trimming at V came to 1 base and at J to 4 bases, leaving 11 bases not matched to a gene. CDR1 and CDR2 (germline): SEHNR, FQNEAQ (reference sequence). CDR3 length: 18 residues. The CDR3 loop reads CASSLGKLQGAVYNEQFF. The DNA for the CDR3 is TGTGCCAGCAGCTTAGGGAAATTACAGGGGGCGGTTTACAATGAGCAGTTCTTC.

The chain has TRBV7-6 and TRBJ2-7, with D unresolved. Trimming cost V 1 base and J 5 bases, with 12 bases left between them. The length of the CDR3 is 14 residues. The germline V gene has CDR1 SGHVS and CDR2 FNYEAQ. CDR3 in amino acids: CASSLGSLGNEQYF. The DNA of the CDR3 is TGTGCCAGCAGCTTAGGCAGTCTAGGAAACGAGCAGTACTTC.